Listed here is a single T cell receptor (beta chain). Only in-frame clones appear in the TCRdb table, and some are missing; sequencing was by immunoSEQ multiplex PCR. Of 40,000 to 60,000 clones listed, around 85% are singletons. The data stem from a study of control samples from healthy donors and cancer patients. Trimming shortened V by 0 bases and J by 4 bases, and 11 bases separated the two germline ends. CDR1 and CDR2 (germline): SGHRS, YFSETQ. CDR3 length: 15 residues. The sequenced sample consisted of PBMCs. The origin of this receptor is a woman in her forties or fifties with lung cancer. The V and J genes are TRBV5-1 and TRBJ1-5; D may be TRBD1 (6 bases). In DNA form, the CDR3 reads TGCGCCAGCAGCTTGGCCGGTCAGGGGAATCAGCCCCAGCATTTT. The encoded protein is CASSLAGQGNQPQHF.